Sequencing of this T cell receptor beta chain was carried out in a study of siplizumab effects on memory and regulatory T cells. V trimming: 5 bases; J trimming: 5 bases; junction bases outside the gene matches: 6. CDR3 length equals 14 residues. Germline assignment: CDR1 MNHEY and CDR2 SVGAGI. Method: immunoSEQ multiplex PCR; TCRdb's copy keeps in-frame clones and lacks some. The data contain more than 75,000 clones, 90% to 95% of them singletons. This chain joins TRBV6-5 and TRBJ2-7, with 10 bases aligning to TRBD2. The sequenced sample was CD8+ T cells sorted from blood. The TCR sequence derives from a human donor in good health. CDR3 DNA: TGTGCCAGCAGTAGACTAGCGGGTTTCGACGAGCAGTACTTC. Translation: CASSRLAGFDEQYF.